The 27 T cell receptor beta chains below were found in one sample sequenced in a study of blood T cells in healthy people across ages. Then a second PCR, running about 6 to 12 cycles, was carried out with a sample-barcoded 5' primer and a J-beta primer mix. One entry per CDR3 protein results from TCRdb running MiXCR on the 5' RACE reads. The sample has 700,000 or so distinct CDR3 sequences, about 24% seen once. The sequencing sample was made of blood. The receptors were gathered from a man aged 70-80 years in good health.

The gene calls are TRBV29-1 and TRBJ2-1; 11 positions match TRBD2. Trimming took 2 bases from V and 13 from J; bases not matched to a gene: 10. The CDR3 loop spans 14 amino acids. CDR1 SQVTM and CDR2 ANQGSEA come from the germline V gene. The CDR3 DNA reads as TGCAGCGTTGAAAATAGCGGGGGGGTTCGTGACCAGTTCTTC. Protein product: CSVENSGGVRDQFF.

Details on this clonotype: One junction end disagrees with the germline gene, perhaps due to a read error. This rearrangement joins TRBV7-2 to TRBJ1-5, with TRBD1 matching over 8 bases. The CDR3 is made up of 15 amino acids. The germline V gene encodes CDR1 SGHTA and CDR2 FQGNSA. CDR3 nucleotides: TGTGCCTGCAGCCTCGGACAGGGTGTGGGTCAGCCCCAGCATTTT. Translation: CACSLGQGVGQPQHF.

The rearrangement links TRBV29-1 to TRBJ2-7; TRBD2 matches at 7 bases. Trimming cost V 5 bases and J 7 bases; bases outside gene matches: 14. Germline loops: CDR1 SQVTM, CDR2 ANQGSEA. The CDR3 extends over 14 amino acids. The CDR3 DNA reads as TGCAGCGTTCACTCCCACCGGGGGGTTGAAGAGCAGTACGTC. Residues: CSVHSHRGVEEQYV.

The gene calls are TRBV12-3 or TRBV12-4 and TRBJ1-6, with D possibly matching TRBD1 (6 bases). Trimming pared 5 bases from V and 7 bases from J, leaving 21 bases between. The CDR3 is 17 amino acids. The CDR3 coding sequence is TGTGCCAGCAGTCTACTTCCCCTAACAGGGCCCAATTCACCCCTCCACTTT. Translation gives CASSLLPLTGPNSPLHF.

V is TRBV7-2 and J is TRBJ2-1; tentative D call: TRBD1 (5 bases). Germline V CDR1 and CDR2: SGHTA, FQGNSA. V dropped 1 base and J dropped 5 bases, with 12 bases sitting between them. CDR3 length: 15 amino acids. CDR3 bases: TGTGCCAGCAGCTTAGGGACACTCTTACACAATGAGCAGTTCTTC. Translating it yields CASSLGTLLHNEQFF.

This clonotype was detected once. The chain links TRBV7-9 to TRBJ1-1; 7 bases are shared with TRBD1. From germline, CDR1 is SEHNR and CDR2 FQNEAQ (reference sequence). The CDR3 runs 12 residues. V lost 5 bases and J lost 9; bases outside the gene matches: 6. The CDR3 DNA sequence: TGTGCCAGCAGCGCAACAGGGGTTCAAGCTTTCTTT. Encoded protein: CASSATGVQAFF.

The chain couples TRBV9 to TRBJ2-5; TRBD1 matches at 10 bases. The J call may be wrong; the DNA end is better matched by TRBJ2-7. The CDR3 length is 14 residues. The germline gives CDR1 SGDLS, CDR2 YYNGEE. CDR3 nucleotides: TGTGCCAGCAGCGTCGCGGGACAGGGGAACGAGCAGTACTTC. Translation gives CASSVAGQGNEQYF.

This clonotype came up a few times. This sequence joins TRBV5-1 and TRBJ1-5, with TRBD1 identical over 7 bases. Germline values: CDR1 SGHRS, CDR2 YFSETQ. Trimming cost V 1 base and J 1 base; bases outside gene matches: 5. The CDR3 covers 16 residues. The CDR3 nucleotides read TGCGCCAGCAGCTTGACTACAGGGGCAAGCAATCAGCCCCAGCATTTT. Its protein product is CASSLTTGASNQPQHF.

The chain has TRBV12-3 or TRBV12-4 and TRBJ2-1; D ambiguous. There are 15 residues in the CDR3. V was trimmed by 6 bases and J by 2 bases, leaving 14 bases between them. This CDR3 is CASRTDPTPYNEQFF. In nucleotides, the CDR3 is TGTGCCAGCAGAACGGACCCAACTCCCTACAATGAGCAGTTCTTC.

The table lists this clonotype with a few counts. The J gene is TRBJ1-2, the V gene TRBV19; the match to TRBD1 covers 10 bases. Germline loops: CDR1 LNHDA, CDR2 SQIVND (reference sequence). V shed 10 bases and J 6 bases; nucleotides not matched to a gene: 17. CDR3 length equals 16 residues. The CDR3 region is CATLQGQGSSVHGYTF. The DNA of the CDR3 is TGTGCCACTCTACAGGGACAGGGGAGTTCGGTACATGGCTACACCTTC.

This clonotype was seen a handful of times. The chain links TRBV3-1 to TRBJ2-5, with 7 bases matching TRBD2. The DNA end is more similar to TRBJ2-1, so the J call may be wrong. Germline values: CDR1 LGHDT, CDR2 YNNKEL (reference sequence). The length of the CDR3 is 14 residues. Here the CDR3 reads CASSLGLVSNEQFF. As DNA, the CDR3 is TGTGCCAGCAGCCTCGGACTAGTTAGCAATGAGCAGTTCTTC.

The chain has TRBV2 and TRBJ2-5, with no clear D. The CDR3 has 11 residues. Trimming left V 8 bases short and J 3 bases short, with 7 bases between. Germline V gene sequence: CDR1 SNHLY, CDR2 FYNNEI. CDR3 nucleotide sequence: TGTGCCAGCCAAACAGAAGAGACCCAGTACTTC. Its translation: CASQTEETQYF.

In this sample, this clonotype turned up a few times. The chain combines TRBV7-2 with TRBJ1-5; D unresolved. The CDR3 sequence is 12 residues long. Germline V CDR1 and CDR2: SGHTA, FQGNSA. With 5 bases removed from V and 6 bases from J, the gap between germline ends came to 8 bases. This CDR3 reads CASSASVQPQHF. In nucleotides, the CDR3 is TGTGCCAGCAGCGCCTCGGTTCAGCCCCAGCATTTT.

J is TRBJ2-5 and V is TRBV3-1; D unresolved. Looked up from germline, CDR1 is LGHDT and CDR2 is YNNKEL (reference sequence). The germline V and J ends were trimmed by 7 bases and 4 bases, with 13 bases remaining between them. The CDR3 has 13 amino acids. CDR3 residues: CASNFAGRETQYF. The CDR3 DNA is TGTGCCAGCAATTTCGCAGGTAGAGAGACCCAGTACTTC.

This clonotype occurred a few times. The chain links TRBV5-1 to TRBJ1-2, with unresolved D. The germline V and J ends were trimmed by 7 bases and 5 bases, with 21 bases remaining between them. This CDR3 is 15 amino acids long. The germline V gene encodes CDR1 SGHRS and CDR2 YFSETQ. The CDR3 here is CASGAGRGLGYGYTF. DNA for the CDR3: TGCGCCAGCGGCGCCGGTCGGGGTCTCGGGTATGGCTACACCTTC.

The rearrangement joins TRBV10-1 to TRBJ1-1; D possibly corresponds to TRBD1 (6 bases). V was trimmed by 4 bases and J by 11 bases, leaving 17 bases between them. The CDR3 covers 13 residues. Per germline, CDR1 WNHNN and CDR2 SYGVQD (reference sequence). The CDR3 bases are TGCGCCAGCAGTGGGACAGAGGGCGATGGGGCTTTCTTT. It is translated as CASSGTEGDGAFF.

V and J are TRBV10-3 and TRBJ2-1, with D unresolved. The CDR3 has 16 amino acids. Germline V gene sequence: CDR1 ENHRY, CDR2 SYGVKD. Between the trimmed V and J ends, which lost 2 bases and 2 bases, there was a span of 13 bases. The CDR3 sequence is CAISESSEGPYNEQFF. The CDR3 coding sequence is TGTGCCATCAGTGAGAGCTCCGAAGGGCCCTACAATGAGCAGTTCTTC.

The V call is TRBV11-2, the J call TRBJ1-1; 7 bases map to TRBD1. The CDR3 runs to 15 residues. The ends lost 5 bases at V and 6 bases at J; junction bases unmatched: 12. The germline gives CDR1 SGHAT, CDR2 FQNNGV. The CDR3 is CASSTNRGPGPEAFF. CDR3 DNA: TGTGCCAGCAGCACTAACAGGGGCCCTGGTCCTGAAGCTTTCTTT.

This chain connects TRBV3-1 to TRBJ2-5; 11 bases are shared with TRBD2. TRBJ2-1 explains the end of the DNA better; the J call may be wrong. CDR3 length: 16 residues. Germline assignment: CDR1 LGHDT and CDR2 YNNKEL (reference sequence). CDR3 loop: CASSQLAGGSVNEQFF. Here the CDR3 DNA reads TGTGCCAGCAGCCAATTAGCGGGAGGGTCGGTCAATGAGCAGTTCTTC.

This clonotype has just a few counts. A single base separates this from a much larger clone, so it may be a read error. This sequence joins TRBV29-1 and TRBJ2-5, with 7 bases identical to TRBD2. Judging by the DNA end, TRBJ2-1 fits better; the J call may be wrong. The CDR3 is made up of 13 amino acids. Germline-derived CDR1 and CDR2 are SQVTM and ANQGSEA. CDR3 in DNA: TGCAGCGTTGAAGGGGTTAGCGGGAATGAGCAGTTCTTC. Translating gives CSVEGVSGNEQFF.

The CDR3 spells CASGSTSGRRNNEQFF. The CDR3, as DNA: TGCGCCAGCGGATCGACTAGCGGGAGAAGAAACAATGAGCAGTTCTTC. V gene TRBV5-1 combines with J gene TRBJ2-1, with 12 bases identical to TRBD2. The ends lost 7 bases at V and 5 bases at J; junction bases unmatched: 10. CDR1 SGHRS and CDR2 YFSETQ come from the germline V gene. The CDR3 spans 16 residues.

The chain has TRBV27 and TRBJ1-2; D might be TRBD1 (6 bases). The CDR3 sequence is 15 residues long. Germline V lookup: CDR1 MNHEY, CDR2 SMNVEV (reference sequence). V shed 4 bases and J shed 3 bases, with 15 bases lying between them. CDR3 nucleotide sequence: TGTGCCAGCAGTTCGGGTCGTAGGACAGACTATGGCTACACCTTC. Amino acids: CASSSGRRTDYGYTF.

This clonotype was counted a few times. The chain uses TRBV3-1 and TRBJ2-4; D might be TRBD1 or TRBD2, each matching 5 bases. The germline V gene has CDR1 LGHDT and CDR2 YNNKEL (reference sequence). V was clipped by 4 bases and J by 3 bases, with 16 bases between them. The CDR3 has 16 amino acids. The CDR3 loop reads CASSPRDPEVKNIQYF. CDR3 bases: TGTGCCAGCAGCCCCCGGGACCCAGAGGTCAAAAACATTCAGTACTTC.

The chain has TRBV27 and TRBJ2-5, with 12 bases fitting TRBD2. V trimming: 6 bases; J trimming: 4 bases; junction bases outside the gene matches: 3. Germline values: CDR1 MNHEY, CDR2 SMNVEV (reference sequence). This CDR3 is 14 amino acids long. The CDR3 protein is CASRLLAGGETQYF. In DNA, the CDR3 is TGTGCCAGCAGACTACTAGCGGGGGGAGAGACCCAGTACTTC.

This clonotype was counted a few times. The gene calls are TRBV12-3 or TRBV12-4 and TRBJ2-6; D is possibly TRBD1 (6 bases). CDR3 length: 13 amino acids. Trimming shortened V by 2 bases and J by 12 bases, and 11 bases separated the two germline ends. CDR3 loop: CASSLRQGTVLTF. The DNA for the CDR3 is TGTGCCAGCAGTTTACGGCAGGGGACCGTCCTGACTTTC.

At least ten counts were recorded for this clonotype. Mismatch with germline at one junction end may stem from a read error. The chain joins TRBV5-1 to TRBJ2-1, with D unresolved. This CDR3 is built from 11 residues. Germline loops: CDR1 SGHRS, CDR2 YFSETQ. CDR3 region: CASSLSGEQFF. The CDR3 coding sequence is TGTGCCAGCAGTCTCTCCGGGGAGCAGTTCTTC.

This clonotype was seen a handful of times. V is TRBV20-1 and J is TRBJ2-5; D is unresolved. The DNA end is more similar to TRBJ2-1, so the J call may be wrong. The CDR3 spans 12 residues. The V gene's germline CDR1 is DFQATT and CDR2 SNEGSKA (reference sequence). The CDR3 here is CSARSDGNEQFF. The CDR3 DNA reads as TGCAGTGCTAGGTCGGATGGCAATGAGCAGTTCTTC.